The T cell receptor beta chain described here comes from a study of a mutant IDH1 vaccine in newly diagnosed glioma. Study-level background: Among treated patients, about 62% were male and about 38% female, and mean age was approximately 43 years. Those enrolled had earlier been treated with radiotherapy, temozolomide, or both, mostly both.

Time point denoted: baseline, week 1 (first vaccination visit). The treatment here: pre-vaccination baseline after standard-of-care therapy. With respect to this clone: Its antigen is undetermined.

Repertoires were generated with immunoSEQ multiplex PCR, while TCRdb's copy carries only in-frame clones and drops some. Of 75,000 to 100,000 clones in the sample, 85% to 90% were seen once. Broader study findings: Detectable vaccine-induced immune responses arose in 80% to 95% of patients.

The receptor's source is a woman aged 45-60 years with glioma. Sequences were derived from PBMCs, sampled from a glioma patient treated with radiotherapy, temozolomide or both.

CDR3 sequence: CASSSTSGGGELFF. CDR3 nucleotides: TGTGCCAGCAGCTCGACTAGCGGGGGCGGGGAGCTGTTTTTT. The chain links TRBV11-2 to TRBJ2-2; 12 positions match TRBD2. CDR1 is SGHAT, CDR2 FQNNGV, per germline. CDR3 length equals 14 residues. J was trimmed by 7 bases and V by 4 bases; bases with no gene match: 1.